These 20 T cell receptor beta chains were sequenced from one sample in a study of T cells in tuberculosis. Cells were sorted from thawed PBMC rested overnight and stained with GMM-loaded CD1B tetramer, viability dye and anti-CD3. CD1B tetramers were loaded with Rhodococcus equi-derived C32 glucose monomycolate. Sequenced by immunoSEQ multiplex PCR; TCRdb stores in-frame clones only, minus some. The profile shows around 60,000 clones, about four fifths of them singletons. Material for sequencing was CD1b-GMM tetramer-negative cells sorted from PBMCs. The receptors were gathered from an adult woman with latent tuberculosis.

The rearrangement joins TRBV29-1 to TRBJ2-4, with a tentative D call TRBD1 (6 bases). The germline V and J ends were trimmed by 4 bases and 9 bases, with 16 bases remaining between them. CDR1 is SQVTM, CDR2 ANQGSEA, per germline. This CDR3 has 13 amino acids. The CDR3 DNA reads as TGCAGCGTTGCCGGTACAGGGATCGGCATTCAGTACTTC. This gives the protein CSVAGTGIGIQYF.

CDR3 nucleotide sequence: TGTGCCAGCTCACCACAGGGGTATTCGAACACCGGGGAGCTGTTTTTT. This encodes CASSPQGYSNTGELFF. This chain connects TRBV18 to TRBJ2-2, with D possibly TRBD1 on 5 matching bases. The germline V and J ends were trimmed by 1 base and 0 bases, with 9 bases remaining between them. The CDR3 covers 16 residues. Germline V gene lookup returns CDR1 KGHSH and CDR2 LQKENI.

This chain links TRBV4-3 with TRBJ1-4, with D maybe TRBD1 (5 bases). CDR3 length equals 17 residues. V was pared by 1 base and J by 0 bases, with 12 bases between. Germline-derived CDR1 and CDR2 are LGHNA and YSLEER. CDR3 nucleotides: TGCGCCAGCAGCCAAGGGAGGGGAGCTGCAACTAATGAAAAACTGTTTTTT. It encodes CASSQGRGAATNEKLFF.

The CDR3 nucleotides read TGTGCCAGCAGTGACCGGACAGCGCAGTACTTC. This codes for CASSDRTAQYF. The V call is TRBV28, the J call TRBJ2-7, with TRBD1 as a possible D gene (6 bases). CDR3 length: 11 residues. CDR1 is MDHEN and CDR2 is SYDVKM in the germline V gene. The ends were cut back, 5 bases at V and 9 bases at J, with 11 bases in the middle.

The chain recombines TRBV4-3 with TRBJ2-1, with 9 bases identical to TRBD2. V dropped 0 bases and J dropped 7; count of bases not matched to a gene: 10. Germline V gene data show CDR1 as LGHNA and CDR2 as YSLEER. The CDR3 is 17 residues long. The CDR3 nucleotides read TGCGCCAGCAGCCAAGACGAGGCGGGGGGGCCGTTTAATGAGCAGTTCTTC. Residues: CASSQDEAGGPFNEQFF.

This chain links TRBV27 with TRBJ2-3; tentative D call: TRBD2 (5 bases). The CDR3 is made up of 15 amino acids. From germline, CDR1 is MNHEY and CDR2 SMNVEV (reference sequence). The V gene lost 2 bases and the J gene lost 3 bases, with 12 bases spanning the gap. The CDR3 DNA is TGTGCCAGCAGTTTACGACTATCGCTAACAGATACGCAGTATTTT. Its protein is CASSLRLSLTDTQYF.

A note on this clone: One junction end does not reproduce the germline sequence, and a read error may be involved. The V call is TRBV5-1, the J call TRBJ1-1; a weak D match, TRBD1 (6 bases). The CDR3 is made up of 15 amino acids. The V gene's germline CDR1 is SGHRS and CDR2 YFSETQ. In DNA form, the CDR3 reads TGCGCCAGCAGCCAGAAGGGGGGAGGGAACACTGAGGCTTTCTTT. Translating gives CASSQKGGGNTEAFF.

The chain employs TRBV11-2 and TRBJ2-5, with 9 bases matching TRBD2. V lost 4 bases, J lost 3 bases, and 3 bases stayed unmatched. The CDR3 contains 14 residues. Germline CDR1 reads SGHAT; CDR2 reads FQNNGV. The CDR3 sequence is CASSYGLAKETQYF. Written as DNA, the CDR3 is TGTGCCAGCAGCTACGGACTAGCGAAAGAGACCCAGTACTTC.

This clone was observed a few times. The chain employs TRBV19 and TRBJ2-7; weak D call: TRBD2 (5 bases). Trimming took 3 bases from V and 7 from J, leaving 16 bases between them. The CDR3 loop spans 14 amino acids. Germline CDR1 LNHDA, CDR2 SQIVND (reference sequence). The CDR3, as DNA: TGTGCCAGTAGTATGGGAGCGTCATCCGGGGAGCAGTACTTC. Encoded protein: CASSMGASSGEQYF. The entire variable domain, with the rest obtained from reference TRBV19 and TRBJ2-7, is as follows: DGGITQSPKYLFRKEGQNVTLSCEQNLNHDAMYWYRQDPGQGLRLIYYSQIVNDFQKGDIAEGYSVSREKKESFPLTVTSAQKNPTAFYLCASSMGASSGEQYFGPGTRLTVT.

This chain uses TRBV7-8 with TRBJ1-2; D is perhaps TRBD1 (6 bases). This CDR3 has 16 amino acids. Germline V gives CDR1 SGHVS, CDR2 FQNEAQ. The V gene lost 3 bases and the J gene lost 0 bases, with 14 bases spanning the gap. The DNA of the CDR3 is TGTGCCAGCAGCTTCGACCAGGGGACCGCTAACTATGGCTACACCTTC. Translating it yields CASSFDQGTANYGYTF.

J is TRBJ2-7 and V is TRBV7-9, with 7 bases lining up with TRBD2. Germline V CDR1 and CDR2: SEHNR, FQNEAQ (reference sequence). J was trimmed by 0 bases and V by 6 bases; bases with no gene match: 5. The CDR3 runs 14 residues. CDR3 region: CASRSGISSYEQYF. The CDR3 DNA is TGTGCCAGCAGGAGCGGGATTAGCTCCTACGAGCAGTACTTC.

V and J are TRBV29-1 and TRBJ2-3; unclear D gene. V lost 7 bases and J 4 bases, leaving 9 bases between the germline ends. Germline CDR1 SQVTM, CDR2 ANQGSEA. The CDR3 consists of 11 residues. CDR3 in DNA: TGCAGCGGAAGCCGATCAGATACGCAGTATTTT. As protein: CSGSRSDTQYF.

The rearrangement links TRBV5-1 to TRBJ2-3; possibly TRBD1 for D (6 bases). V lost 5 bases and J lost 0, with 13 bases in between. CDR3 size: 15 residues. Germline assignment: CDR1 SGHRS and CDR2 YFSETQ. The CDR3 sequence is CASSPQGGSTDTQYF. CDR3 in DNA: TGCGCCAGCAGTCCCCAAGGGGGTAGCACAGATACGCAGTATTTT.

CDR3 sequence (DNA): TGTGCCAGCAGCGGCCTCAGACTAGCGGGGGGCTCTACTAACACCGGGGAGCTGTTTTTT. Translating gives CASSGLRLAGGSTNTGELFF. J is TRBJ2-2 and V is TRBV9; 13 nucleotides align to TRBD2. Germline CDR1 is SGDLS and CDR2 is YYNGEE. CDR3 length: 20 amino acids. J was trimmed by 2 bases and V by 3 bases; bases with no gene match: 13.

The chain is built from TRBV29-1 and TRBJ1-2; weak D call: TRBD1 (6 bases). The CDR3 covers 13 residues. Deletions cut 7 bases from V and 4 bases from J, with 16 bases between. CDR1 is SQVTM, CDR2 ANQGSEA, per germline. The CDR3 coding sequence is TGCAGCGCTACGCGGGGGGGCTCCTATGGCTACACCTTC. Translated: CSATRGGSYGYTF.

The rearrangement links TRBV7-8 to TRBJ1-6; D is undetermined. CDR3 length: 15 amino acids. In germline, CDR1 is SGHVS, CDR2 FQNEAQ. Trimming stripped 5 bases from V and 6 bases from J, with 14 bases between. The CDR3 nucleotides read TGTGCCAGCAGCCCCGATGGTGCAGGTAATTCACCCCTCCACTTT. Protein: CASSPDGAGNSPLHF.

V usage is TRBV9 and J usage is TRBJ2-1, with TRBD2 identical over 10 bases. The CDR3 has 17 amino acids. Looked up from germline, CDR1 is SGDLS and CDR2 is YYNGEE. V gave up 3 bases and J gave up 0 bases; unmatched junction bases: 6. The CDR3 nucleotides are TGTGCCAGCAGCGGGCGACAGCGGGGGGGCTCCTACAATGAGCAGTTCTTC. It specifies CASSGRQRGGSYNEQFF.

The J gene is TRBJ2-1, the V gene TRBV11-2, with 12 bases lining up with TRBD1. The CDR3 length is 16 residues. The germline CDR1 and CDR2 sequences are SGHAT and FQNNGV. With V trimmed by 1 base and J by 5 bases, 3 bases remained unmatched. The CDR3 sequence: CASSLARDRGHNEQFF. In DNA, the CDR3 is TGTGCCAGCAGCTTAGCCCGGGACAGGGGGCACAATGAGCAGTTCTTC.

This clone was observed a handful of times. The chain combines TRBV30 with TRBJ1-6, with D perhaps matching TRBD1 (6 bases). The CDR3 is 14 residues long. The V end was cut by 0 bases, the J end by 10 bases, with 13 bases between. CDR1 and CDR2 from the germline V gene are GTSNPN and SVGIG (reference sequence). The CDR3 coding sequence is TGTGCCTGGAGTGTTACAGGGTTAAGCTCACCCCTCCACTTT. Amino acids: CAWSVTGLSSPLHF.

In its sample, this clone was seen a few times. The J gene is TRBJ2-1, the V gene TRBV4-3, with D unresolved. Germline CDR1 LGHNA, CDR2 YSLEER. The V end lost 7 bases, the J end lost 0 bases, and 10 bases lay between the germline ends. CDR3 length: 14 amino acids. CDR3 sequence reads: CASKKRSSYNEQFF. The CDR3 DNA follows: TGCGCCAGCAAAAAACGGAGCTCCTACAATGAGCAGTTCTTC.